Described below is a single TCR beta chain sequence and its context. Its antigen is undetermined. The data derive from a study of blood T cells in healthy people across ages. There are 17 residues in the CDR3. Germline V gene sequence: CDR1 LNHDA, CDR2 SQIVND (reference sequence). Unmatched junction bases numbered 10, after V lost 1 base and J lost 4 bases. A second PCR of roughly 7 to 11 cycles used a sample-barcoded 5' primer and a J-beta primer mix. In TCRdb, the 5' RACE reads were re-called with MiXCR into one record per CDR3 protein. The table has over 600,000 distinct CDR3 sequences, roughly two fifths seen once. Whole-study findings and limits: Diversity figures derived from one million T cells were judged to underestimate the true value. Higher diversity, along with more naive CD4+ cells, distinguished long-lived donors from aged donors.

The sequenced material came from blood. This TCR came from a man older than 75 in good health. V gene TRBV19 combines with J gene TRBJ2-7, with 10 nucleotides matching TRBD1. The CDR3 sequence: CASSIAQRQGALYEQYF. DNA of the CDR3: TGTGCCAGTAGTATAGCCCAAAGACAGGGGGCTTTGTACGAGCAGTACTTC.